This TCR beta chain is drawn from a study of CD8 T cells in Susac syndrome. V lost 5 bases and J lost 2, with 12 bases in between. Germline V gene sequence: CDR1 KGHDR, CDR2 SFDVKD. The CDR3 has 16 residues. Reverse transcription of about 0.5 to 1 ug RNA used random hexamers. In TCRdb, the immunoSEQ multiplex PCR reads were re-called with MiXCR into one record per CDR3 protein. This sample has roughly 200,000 distinct CDR3 sequences; 95% occur once, and the top ten carry approximately 0.088%. Sequenced material: CD4+ T cells from PBMCs. The source of this sequence is a human donor with multiple sclerosis. The chain recombines TRBV24-1 with TRBJ2-6; no firm D call. The CDR3 coding sequence is TGTGCCACCAGTGGAGGTGGACCCCCTGGGGCCAACGTCCTGACTTTC. Amino acid sequence: CATSGGGPPGANVLTF.